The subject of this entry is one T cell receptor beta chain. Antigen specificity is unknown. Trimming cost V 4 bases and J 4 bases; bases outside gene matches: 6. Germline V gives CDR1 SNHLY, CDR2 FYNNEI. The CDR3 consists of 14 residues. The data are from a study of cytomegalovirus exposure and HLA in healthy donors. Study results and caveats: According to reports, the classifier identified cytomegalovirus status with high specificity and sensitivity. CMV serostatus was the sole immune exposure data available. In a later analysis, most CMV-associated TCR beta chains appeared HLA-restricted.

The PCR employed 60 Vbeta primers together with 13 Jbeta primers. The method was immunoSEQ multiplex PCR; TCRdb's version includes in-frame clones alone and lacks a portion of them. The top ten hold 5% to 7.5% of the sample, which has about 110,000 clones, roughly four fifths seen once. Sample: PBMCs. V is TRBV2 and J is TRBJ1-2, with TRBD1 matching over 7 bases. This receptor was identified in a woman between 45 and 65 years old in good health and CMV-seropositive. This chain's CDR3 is CASSALGQSYGYTF. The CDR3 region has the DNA TGTGCCAGCAGTGCCCTGGGACAGTCCTATGGCTACACCTTC.